This T cell receptor beta chain is from a study of blood T cells in healthy people across ages. This CDR3 is 15 amino acids long. Germline CDR1 LGHNA, CDR2 YSLEER. V shed 3 bases and J 0 bases; nucleotides not matched to a gene: 2. The use of a sample-barcoded 5' primer and a J-beta primer mix characterized a second PCR of about 7 to 12 cycles. One entry per CDR3 protein results from TCRdb running MiXCR on the 5' RACE reads. The data contain roughly 1,100,000 distinct CDR3 sequences, 20% to 25% of them singletons. This clonotype was found a few times. Its antigen is undetermined. General study findings and limits: Versus aged donors, long-lived donors had higher diversity and more naive CD4+ cells. Unsorted PBMC material precluded a definitive naive versus antigen-experienced comparison.

This sample was also put to use in a study of T cells of mothers and their children. As that study records: The TCR beta CDR3 read count exceeded 9 million for each mother and was about 2.7 million for each child.

The chain employs TRBV4-3 and TRBJ2-1, with TRBD2 identical over 7 bases. This sequence was found in a girl aged 2 to 10 in good health. The source material was blood. In DNA form, the CDR3 reads TGCGCCAGCAGCCACGGGAGGAGCTCCTACAATGAGCAGTTCTTC. The encoded protein is CASSHGRSSYNEQFF.